The rows below give T cell receptor beta chains drawn from one sample of a study of blood T cell repertoires in COVID-19. Some clones are missing from TCRdb's copy, which holds only in-frame ones; the method was immunoSEQ multiplex PCR. The sample shows 50,000 to 70,000 clones, approximately 88% of them seen only once. Specimen: peripheral blood. The receptors come from a man between 65 and 85 years old with active COVID-19. Each CDR3 is given with its conserved first and last residue. Only some rows state a clone size, as once, few, many or a class for expanded clones.

TRBJ2-6 - TRBV7-3 CASRAGGSGANVLTF
TRBJ2-7 - TRBV11-2 CASSRGDGVGEQYF
TRBJ1-5 - TRBV6-6 CASSYGPYSNQPQHF
TRBJ2-2 few TRBV2 CASSEGWTGVGGELFF
TRBJ2-7 - TRBV6-5 CASSPSGTGGLEQYF
TRBJ2-7 - TRBV20-1 CSASSVDEQYF
TRBJ2-5 - TRBV7-2 CASSYQGARETQYF
TRBJ2-1 - TRBV24-1 CATSEFRDRGLSWSYNEQFF
TRBJ2-7 - TRBV9 CASSFRDLAREEQYF
TRBJ1-1 - TRBV5-1 CASSLAPGGDAEAFF
TRBJ1-1 - TRBV12-3/TRBV12-4 CASRLQENTEAFF
TRBJ2-3 - TRBV20-1 CSASRQREYTDTQYF
TRBJ1-4 - TRBV3-1/TRBV3-2 CASSSRDRIPRKLFF
TRBJ2-2 - TRBV7-8 CASSSGTGARELFF
TRBJ2-7 - TRBV4-2 CASSQDGTGEREQYF
TRBJ1-6 - TRBV7-2 CASSQYTSPLHF
TRBJ1-1 - TRBV14 CASSQGGSREAFF
TRBJ2-7 - TRBV11-2 CASSLEFPGGVRDYEQYF
TRBJ2-3 - TRBV7-2 CASSTSSGASSTDTQYF
TRBJ2-1 - TRBV11-1 CASSLGGTGHNNEQFF
TRBJ1-5 - TRBV6-1 CASSEKSAKSGLRGRNSQPQHF
TRBJ2-3 - TRBV6-4 CASSDSGAGEPDTQYF
TRBJ2-1 - TRBV11-2 CASSLVLLAGGNYNEQFF
TRBJ2-1 - TRBV9 CASSVAPGLGPSKYNEQFF
TRBJ2-2 - TRBV5-6 CASSDSRSGRATGELFF
TRBJ2-1 - TRBV5-1 CASTLDRAWGNEQFF
TRBJ2-7 - TRBV10-1 CASSERACYEQYF
TRBJ1-5 once TRBV5-1 CASSLIPDQPQHF
TRBJ2-4 - TRBV5-5 CASRGRQGANIQYF
TRBJ1-6 many TRBV10-3 CAIRNRDSLNSPLHF
TRBJ2-5 - TRBV28 CASSSESAQYF
TRBJ1-5 - TRBV29-1 CSVEGGVTSNQPQHF
TRBJ2-1 - TRBV7-3 CASSLRDSNEQFF
TRBJ1-2 - TRBV18 CASSSPEVRVRGYTF
TRBJ1-1 few TRBV5-1 CASSLYQGNTEAFF
TRBJ1-1 - TRBV6-5 CATEGAGNTEAFF
TRBJ2-1 - TRBV9 CASSVSGSQYNEQFF
TRBJ2-3 - TRBV6-1 CASSVDLAGGTDTQYF
TRBJ2-7 once TRBV28 CASSPGRGIYEQYF
TRBJ1-4 - TRBV4-1 CASSPGRGSEKLFF
TRBJ2-7 - TRBV27 CASSRDYGGNNEQYF
TRBJ1-3 - TRBV15 CATSGGLSGNTIYF
TRBJ1-2 few TRBV7-8 CASSLDRGDYTF
TRBJ2-3 - TRBV5-6 CASSPQTGGSPDTQYF
TRBJ2-1 - TRBV3-1/TRBV3-2 CASSQSISGEQFF
TRBJ2-4 - TRBV30 CAWSYTKGGIQYF
TRBJ2-7 - TRBV7-2 CASSLVRSGRRGEQYF
TRBJ2-1 - TRBV5-8 CASSLLLAEQFF
TRBJ2-2 - TRBV7-2 CASSLRGVRGANTGELFF
TRBJ2-2 - TRBV28 CASSFGGLALNTGELFF
TRBJ1-4 - TRBV6-5 CASMRDRGREKLFF
TRBJ2-1 - TRBV18 CASSGLAGAGEQFF
TRBJ1-4 - TRBV19 CARTTGILTEKLFF
TRBJ1-1 - TRBV30 CAWSARAGVSEAFF
TRBJ2-7 - TRBV19 CASRSQATGEQYF